This T cell receptor (beta chain) was obtained from a study of shared T cell receptors in the human thymus (dated by TCRdb to about 2021). Turning to the overall study: The study examined how self-reactive, shared T-cell receptor alpha chains are generated in the human thymus.

From a lookup of the germline V gene, CDR1 and CDR2 are SGHDT and YYEEEE. The CDR3 goes from the cysteine to the phenylalanine over 15 residues. Just the 45-base CDR3 DNA is kept, in frame starting at base 1. V lost 2 bases and J lost 4 bases; the stretch between them is 10 bases long. Concerning this clone: Its antigen is still unknown. Qualities for individual bases were not recorded, and no much larger clone is one base off.

The library was produced with the immunoSEQ multiplex PCR assay. TCRdb holds this immuneACCESS table with in-frame rearrangements only. Some clones are missing; in checked studies, unresolved V genes explain under half, and the rest has no known cause. In this sample the table shows about 710,000 clones, around 87% of which occur a single time. Over 0.008% of the sample comes from the top ten. The same sample was also studied in work on human thymus T cells. As described in the second report: Immunologically healthy infants undergoing open corrective cardiac surgery for congenital heart defects in Finland were used as donors. Thymus tissue was collected as surgical resects that were removed during corrective cardiac surgery. Usage of V and J gene segments appeared to be biased in both the thymic and the peripheral blood repertoires. Highly overlapping thymic TCR repertoires among unrelated individuals were reported in the related research. The study characterized TCR alpha and beta repertoires from fewer than 10 infant thymus samples and a few related peripheral blood samples. Donor ages ranging from roughly 6 to 244 days were recorded, and over 5 male and a couple of female infants were included in the cohort. Thymocytes were released mechanically from tissue and stored at -70 °C as pellets of about 9-32 million cells. A QIAsymphony instrument was used to extract genomic DNA from the frozen cell pellets. Using the immunoSEQ multiplex PCR assay, the TCRB and TCRAD loci were amplified from a standardized quantity of quality-controlled genomic DNA. The V(D)J region was spanned by amplicons of a length sufficient to cover the CDR3 and to identify V and J genes. The commercial immunoSEQ service was used to sequence amplicons on an Illumina platform. Primer bias and sequencing errors were corrected as previously described, and TCRAD and TCRB definitions were based on the IMGT database. Repertoires were analysed with immunoSEQ Analyzer 3.0 and VDJTools, covering basic statistics, V/J segment usage, diversity estimates, rarefaction and pairwise overlap. Chao1, ChaoE, Efron-Thisted, Shannon and inverse Simpson indices were used to estimate diversity, which was also estimated on datasets down-sampled to the smallest sample. Repertoire overlap used strict matching of CDR3 nucleotide sequence, V gene and J gene, with Jaccard-based multidimensional scaling clustering. Thymus samples yielded on average around 800,000 unique TCRB clonotypes, compared with 80,000 to 85,000 from blood samples.

The V and J segments used are TRBV5-6 and TRBJ1-6; a confident D gene designation cannot be given. The sequence was obtained from a boy in the first two years of life with a congenital heart defect. Donor details come from another sample of the same person, matched by shared clones. The specimen sequenced was thymocytes. The DNA is TGTGCCAGCAGCTTAGAGCCTGTATATAATTCACCCCTCCACTTT. It specifies CASSLEPVYNSPLHF.